The present entry profiles one T cell receptor beta chain with its context. Its matching antigen is unknown. This sample was included in a study of cytomegalovirus exposure and HLA in healthy donors. Study-level background: Among some 400 genotyped donors, about 80% fell in the Caucasian-associated ancestry cluster.

PCR primers comprised 60 Vbeta and 13 Jbeta primers. Libraries were prepared by immunoSEQ multiplex PCR; TCRdb keeps only in-frame clonotypes and omits some of them. The sample holds around 250,000 clones, around 80% seen once. Study-wide results and limits: Within a later analysis, the majority of CMV-associated TCR beta chains appeared HLA-restricted. The sole available immune exposure information was CMV serostatus. Cytomegalovirus association was assigned to some 160 TCR beta chains.

This CDR3 region has 14 residues. Germline CDR1 is LGHNA and CDR2 is YNFKEQ. With 1 base removed from V and 6 bases from J, the gap between germline ends came to 12 bases. The source material was PBMCs. The receptor was isolated from a woman aged 55-70 years in good health and CMV-seropositive. V is TRBV4-2 and J is TRBJ1-1; possibly TRBD1 for D (5 bases). CDR3 residues: CASSQAAGKSEAFF. CDR3 DNA sequence: TGTGCCAGCAGCCAAGCAGCAGGGAAATCTGAAGCTTTCTTT.